Shown below are 11 T cell receptor beta chains from a single sample sequenced in a study of blood T cell repertoires in COVID-19. Measured with immunoSEQ multiplex PCR; TCRdb has only the in-frame clones, and not every one. The table includes 250,000 to 400,000 clones, about nine tenths detected once. The sample consisted of peripheral blood. These receptors were collected from a woman in her 30s with COVID-19, enrolled during active disease.

This clone was observed once. The rearrangement joins TRBV7-9 to TRBJ2-3; D remains unclear. This CDR3 region has 13 residues. V lost 3 bases and J 1 base, leaving 5 bases between the germline ends. Germline CDR1 reads SEHNR; CDR2 reads FQNEAQ (reference sequence). In DNA, the CDR3 is TGTGCCAGCAGCTTGTCTGGCACAGATACGCAGTATTTT. It is translated as CASSLSGTDTQYF.

Remarks on this clone: Additional DNA sequences in this sample encode the identical CDR3. The chain employs TRBV15 and TRBJ1-5; D is uncertain. The CDR3 consists of 13 residues. Germline V gene data show CDR1 as LNHNV and CDR2 as YYDKDF (reference sequence). Trimming left V 0 bases short and J 6 bases short, with 6 bases between. CDR3 nucleotide sequence: TGTGCCACCAGCAGAGATCTCGGTCAGCCCCAGCATTTT. Amino acid sequence: CATSRDLGQPQHF.

This clone was counted between two and nine times. J is TRBJ2-1 and V is TRBV3-1 (or the pseudogene TRBV3-2), with 9 nucleotides matching TRBD2. Looked up from germline, CDR1 is LGHDT and CDR2 is YNNKEL (reference sequence). The CDR3 sequence is 15 residues long. After removal of 1 base from V and 5 bases from J, the junction contained 3 bases not matched to a gene. For the CDR3, the DNA is TGTGCCAGCAGCCAAGTTCTAGCGGGAAACAATGAGCAGTTCTTC. Its protein product is CASSQVLAGNNEQFF.

This chain uses TRBV7-7 with TRBJ2-3; TRBD2 might be the D (5 bases). The CDR3 extends over 13 amino acids. Germline CDR1 is SSHAT and CDR2 is FNYEAQ (reference sequence). In DNA form, the CDR3 reads TGTGCGACCGGCGAGCGGAGCACAGATACGCAGTATTTT. This translates into CATGERSTDTQYF.

This clone was seen once. This rearrangement joins TRBV7-9 to TRBJ1-1, with D possibly TRBD1 on 5 matching bases. The V gene lost 8 bases and the J gene lost 4 bases, with 11 bases spanning the gap. The length of the CDR3 is 12 residues. Germline V gene sequence: CDR1 SEHNR, CDR2 FQNEAQ (reference sequence). The CDR3 loop is CASRYGGTEAFF. The CDR3 nucleotides read TGTGCCAGCCGATACGGGGGCACTGAAGCTTTCTTT.

V is TRBV9 and J is TRBJ1-5; D not resolved. V dropped 0 bases and J dropped 6 bases, with 10 bases sitting between them. Germline V gene lookup returns CDR1 SGDLS and CDR2 YYNGEE. This CDR3 has 14 residues. In nucleotides, the CDR3 is TGTGCCAGCAGCGTAGACTACGTAAGTCAGCCCCAGCATTTT. It encodes CASSVDYVSQPQHF.

The genes are TRBV2 and TRBJ1-2, with 7 bases that match TRBD1. Trimming at V came to 9 bases and at J to 8 bases, leaving 12 bases not matched to a gene. Germline V gene data show CDR1 as SNHLY and CDR2 as FYNNEI. CDR3 length: 13 amino acids. The CDR3 DNA reads as TGTGCCAGTAACACAGGGGTCGGAAACGGCTACACCTTC. It specifies CASNTGVGNGYTF.

The V and J genes are TRBV14 and TRBJ2-1; 12 nucleotides line up with TRBD2. The CDR3 length is 19 residues. Germline lookup yields CDR1 SGHDN and CDR2 FVKESK. Trimming at V came to 1 base and at J to 1 base, leaving 8 bases not matched to a gene. The CDR3 reads CASSQGSTSGRWSYNEQFF. The CDR3 DNA reads as TGTGCCAGCAGCCAAGGCTCAACTAGCGGGAGGTGGTCCTACAATGAGCAGTTCTTC. The variable domain in full, with the rest retrieved from reference TRBV14 and TRBJ2-1, is EAGVTQFPSHSVIEKGQTVTLRCDPISGHDNLYWYRRVMGKEIKFLLHFVKESKQDESGMPNNRFLAERTGGTYSTLKVQPAELEDSGVYFCASSQGSTSGRWSYNEQFFGPGTRLTVL.

As to this clone: The sample carries other DNA sequences with the same CDR3. The gene calls are TRBV3-1 (or the pseudogene TRBV3-2) and TRBJ2-7; 8 bases map to TRBD2. This CDR3 has 15 amino acids. V shed 0 bases and J 4 bases; nucleotides not matched to a gene: 5. The V gene's germline CDR1 is LGHDT and CDR2 YNNKEL (reference sequence). CDR3 loop: CASSQDASGSYEQYF. The DNA for the CDR3 is TGTGCCAGCAGCCAAGATGCTAGCGGGTCTTACGAGCAGTACTTC.

The chain is built from TRBV6-5 and TRBJ1-5, with a weak D call TRBD1 (6 bases). CDR3 size: 13 residues. CDR1 is MNHEY and CDR2 is SVGAGI in the germline V gene. V was trimmed by 7 bases and J by 6 bases, leaving 13 bases between them. This chain's CDR3 is CASTQGVGQPQHF. The CDR3 coding sequence is TGTGCCAGCACACAGGGTGTGGGTCAGCCCCAGCATTTT.

The V call is TRBV18, the J call TRBJ2-4, with a possible D match to TRBD2 (6 bases). This CDR3 is built from 16 residues. V lost 1 base and J 1 base, leaving 11 bases between the germline ends. Germline lookup yields CDR1 KGHSH and CDR2 LQKENI. CDR3 sequence: CASSPRGVSAKNIQYF. The CDR3 nucleotides are TGTGCCAGCTCACCACGGGGGGTATCGGCCAAAAACATTCAGTACTTC.